This T cell receptor beta chain was profiled in a study of identical twins. General study findings and limits: Compared with unrelated sharing, twin-shared out-of-frame alpha sequences had more low-probability sequences. Partial confounding of zero-insertion analyses by invariant MAIT and iNKT cells was possible.

All donors were healthy Caucasians. This CDR3 spans 15 amino acids. Germline V gene data show CDR1 as MNHEY and CDR2 as SMNVEV (reference sequence). Trimming left V 3 bases short and J 1 base short, with 9 bases between. On this clonotype itself: Its antigen remains unidentified.

TCRdb passed the 5' RACE reads through MiXCR, listing each CDR3 protein once. The sample contains roughly 1.6 million distinct CDR3 sequences, around 33% of which appear only once. Specimen: cord blood. The TCR was taken from a newborn girl in good health. This chain joins TRBV27 and TRBJ2-2; D tentatively reads TRBD1 or TRBD2 (5 bases each). The chain's CDR3 is CASSFTRGNTGELFF. The CDR3 coding sequence is TGTGCCAGCAGTTTTACTAGGGGGAACACCGGGGAGCTGTTTTTT.